These T cell receptor beta chains were read from a single sample in a study of blood T cell repertoires in COVID-19. Profiled with immunoSEQ multiplex PCR; TCRdb holds only in-frame clones, not every one. The data contain about 78,000 clones, approximately 88% of them singletons. Material: peripheral blood. These receptors were taken from a woman of 80 years or more with active or convalescent COVID-19. The CDR3 runs from the conserved cysteine through the conserved F or W. D genes are given only for firm matches. Clone size is stated in some rows and not others, as once, few, many or a class when expanded.

17	TRBV7-9	TRBJ2-7	.	TRBD1	TGTGCCAGCAGCTTAGTCGGACAGGGGGGTTTCCCCCACGAGCAGTACTTC	CASSLVGQGGFPHEQYF
11	TRBV29-1	TRBJ1-1	.	.	TGCAGCGCGAACGGGGGCACTGAAGCTTTCTTT	CSANGGTEAFF
17	TRBV19	TRBJ2-2	.	.	TGTGCCAGTAGTATACAGCGGCAGTTCGCGAACACCGGGGAGCTGTTTTTT	CASSIQRQFANTGELFF
16	TRBV28	TRBJ1-3	.	TRBD1	TGTGCCAGCACCTCGCCGAGGGGGCGCGAAGGAAACACCATATATTTT	CASTSPRGREGNTIYF
16	TRBV18	TRBJ2-5	.	.	TGTGCCAGCTCACCCTACCTCCAGGGGACTAAAGAGACCCAGTACTTC	CASSPYLQGTKETQYF
15	TRBV5-1	TRBJ2-1	.	TRBD2	TGCGCCAGCAGCTTAGGCCGGGGGAGGGGAAATGAGCAGTTCTTC	CASSLGRGRGNEQFF
15	TRBV10-3	TRBJ2-7	once	TRBD2	TGTGCCATCAGCCCTAGACTAGCGGGAAGCTACGAGCAGTACTTC	CAISPRLAGSYEQYF
16	TRBV29-1	TRBJ2-5	.	TRBD2	TGCAGCCTAACGGAACCTAGCGGGAGGGCTGTTGAGACCCAGTACTTC	CSLTEPSGRAVETQYF
13	TRBV6-5	TRBJ2-5	.	.	TGTGCCAGCAGAACCCCAGGTCAAGAGACCCAGTACTTC	CASRTPGQETQYF
14	TRBV10-1	TRBJ2-1	.	TRBD1	TGCGCGCCCCAACGGGACAGGGTATCAGGTGAGCAGTTCTTC	CAPQRDRVSGEQFF
16	TRBV4-2	TRBJ2-3	.	.	TGTGCCAGCAGCCAAGAAGTTCTCCGGGTCACAGATACGCAGTATTTT	CASSQEVLRVTDTQYF